This T cell receptor (beta chain) was sequenced for a study of Graves' ophthalmopathy and Graves' hyperthyroidism (dated by TCRdb to the late 2010s). About the study as a whole: Hyperthyroidism was defined as stable when no progression to ophthalmopathy occurred within 18 months of follow-up. For independent validation, a separate cohort was made up of some 18 hyperthyroidism patients plus 17 patients who later progressed from hyperthyroidism to ophthalmopathy. Once sampling was done, hyperthyroidism patients were given methimazole at a starting dose of 30 mg daily, while ophthalmopathy patients were given high-dose intravenous methylprednisolone. The study used TCR beta repertoire signatures to distinguish Graves' ophthalmopathy from Graves' hyperthyroidism and to predict progression to ophthalmopathy. In total, 135 blood samples were TCR-sequenced: fewer than 50 ophthalmopathy, under 80 hyperthyroidism and some 17 hyperthyroidism-to-ophthalmopathy patients. In five or six hyperthyroidism patients, T-cell repertoires of thyroid tissue and blood were compared. To explore V-J signatures that distinguish ophthalmopathy from hyperthyroidism, a discovery set of around 100 patients was enrolled, made up of about 40 with ophthalmopathy and some 56 with stable hyperthyroidism.

For repertoire sequencing, the TCR beta CDR3 regions were amplified from RNA transcripts. The first round was an RT-PCR using HTBI primers with the Qiagen OneStep RT-PCR kit, and this first round was followed by a second-round multiplex PCR, then size selection and purification. Sequencing of the libraries was carried out on an Illumina HiSeq2000 in paired-end mode with 100 bp reads. Turning to the authors' computational methods: SOAPnuke was used to process the reads, removing any read that contained adapters or uncalled bases, had a mean Phred below 15, or lacked an exact match to the constant primer or identifier. COPE v1.2.5 was used to merge high-quality paired reads. Each unique nucleotide sequence was defined as a clonotype, and clonotypes were aligned to IMGT TRB V, D and J references with MiTCR v1.1. Analysis was restricted to V-J combinations with a frequency above 0.0001, which covered 99.2% of repertoires. For each V-J combination, a TCR clonal expansion and chaos score was defined as the ratio of F50 clonal expansion to chaos observed in the TCRdist matrix. Welch's t-statistics and random forest were used to narrow the features down to more than 10 V-J combinations, which were then fed into a naive Bayes classifier. The Morisita-Horn index was used to measure how similar the thyroid and blood repertoires were. TCRdb's own reprocessing of the public reads used fastp at Q25 and MiXCR and kept productive beta chains. Rows are unified per CDR3 protein, each entry keeping the most common DNA and genes. The V and J calls come from TCRdb's annotation, not from the publication. The sample table contains around 1,200,000 distinct CDR3 sequences; only one count was recorded for about two fifths of them. The top ten constitute 11% of the sample.

CDR1 and CDR2 are read off the germline V gene as LGHNA and YSLEER. At the junction V is shortened by 0 bases and J by 5 bases, with 13 bases in between. From cysteine to phenylalanine, the CDR3 is 15 amino acids long. The CDR3 DNA has 45 bases and is translated from base 1. The table lists this clonotype with a few counts. This receptor's antigen is unknown. No quality values exist for individual bases; no much larger clone is one base distant. Hyperthyroidism patients were newly diagnosed, were aged 18 to 65 years, and had a disease duration under 2 months. Patients were excluded if they had other autoimmune diseases, uncontrolled infections, pregnancy or lactation. Diagnosis was based on clinical symptoms, serum thyroxine, TRAb, thyroid ultrasound and orbital computed tomography. Total RNA was extracted using Trizol reagent, and RNA quality was checked on an Agilent 2100 Bioanalyzer. What the study reported, not specific to this receptor: In validation, the model predicted ophthalmopathy progression with less than 71% sensitivity and approximately 72% specificity; 12 predicted patients were CT-confirmed with GO in a median of approximately six months. Ophthalmopathy was separated from stable hyperthyroidism by the 13-signature model with about 89% sensitivity and about 83% specificity in cross-validation and with 80%/75% in the test set. Most of the expanded thyroid clonotypes with a frequency above 0.001 were also detected in blood, and it was suggested that the thyroid immune response may be reflected by blood repertoires. No statistical method was used to set the sample size in advance, and the investigators knew which group each participant was assigned to.

Sequencing used peripheral blood or thyroid tissue (not recorded which). The chain employs TRBV4-3 and TRBJ1-2; no confident D gene assignment can be made. The sequence was obtained from an adult man with Graves' hyperthyroidism. The encoded CDR3 is CASSQEGSYVYGYTF. The DNA sequence follows: TGCGCCAGCAGCCAAGAGGGCAGCTATGTGTATGGCTACACCTTC.